A single sample is the source of the 20 T cell receptor beta chains below, sequenced in a study of persistence of HIV-infected CD4 T cells. No antigen is known for these receptors. This was the immunoSEQ version 4 assay in survey mode. Assay used: immunoSEQ multiplex PCR; TCRdb lists only in-frame clones, some missing. The sample has some 40,000 clones; 80% to 95% are singletons. This nonspecific control used anti-CD3/anti-CD28 bead stimulation of CD4+ T cells. Sorting of responding CD4+ T cells relied on upregulated CD40 ligand together with CD69. The material sequenced was CD4+ T cells sorted from PBMCs after approximately 18-hour stimulation, taken from a patient who received antiretroviral therapy. Source of these receptors: an adult man with HIV who was CMV-seropositive.

The chain has TRBV7-9 and TRBJ2-7; D is tentatively TRBD1 or TRBD2 (6 bases each). Germline V gene data show CDR1 as SEHNR and CDR2 as FQNEAQ (reference sequence). This CDR3 has 19 amino acids. V was pared by 2 bases and J by 2 bases, with 25 bases between. CDR3 sequence: CASSLWKGGMSLATYEQYF. In nucleotides, the CDR3 is TGTGCCAGCAGCTTATGGAAAGGGGGGATGTCACTCGCTACCTACGAGCAGTACTTC.

This clone was recorded a few times. The chain has TRBV10-3 and TRBJ2-2; no clear D gene. The CDR3 is 16 amino acids. V was cut by 4 bases and J by 0 bases, with 12 bases left in between. CDR1 and CDR2 (germline): ENHRY, SYGVKD. CDR3 amino acids: CAISGDRLTNTGELFF. DNA for the CDR3: TGTGCCATCAGTGGGGATAGACTGACGAACACCGGGGAGCTGTTTTTT.

The J gene is TRBJ1-4, the V gene TRBV7-9, with 7 bases identical to TRBD1. V shed 4 bases, J shed 5 bases, and the junction held 7 bases outside the gene matches. Germline CDR1 and CDR2: SEHNR and FQNEAQ (reference sequence). The CDR3 covers 15 residues. This CDR3 is CASSSTGDFNEKLFF. The CDR3 region has the DNA TGTGCCAGCAGCTCCACAGGGGATTTCAATGAAAAACTGTTTTTT.

The J gene is TRBJ1-1, the V gene TRBV6-5; 12 bases fit TRBD1. The junction had 5 bases not matched to a gene; V was cut back by 6 bases and J by 3 bases. The CDR3 contains 15 residues. Germline lookup yields CDR1 MNHEY and CDR2 SVGAGI. This chain's CDR3 is CASRGQGAGDTEAFF. In DNA form, the CDR3 reads TGTGCCAGCAGGGGACAGGGGGCGGGGGACACTGAAGCTTTCTTT.

The gene calls are TRBV7-8 and TRBJ2-7, with 7 bases that match TRBD2. The CDR3 loop spans 16 amino acids. Looked up from germline, CDR1 is SGHVS and CDR2 is FQNEAQ. With V trimmed by 1 base and J by 0 bases, 6 bases remained unmatched. The CDR3 nucleotides are TGTGCCAGCAGCTTAGTGTCTAGCGGTAGCTCCTACGAGCAGTACTTC. It encodes CASSLVSSGSSYEQYF. The whole variable domain, filled in from reference TRBV7-8 and TRBJ2-7, reads GAGVSQSPRYKVAKRGQDVALRCDPISGHVSLFWYQQALGQGPEFLTYFQNEAQLDKSGLPSDRFFAERPEGSVSTLKIQRTQQEDSAVYLCASSLVSSGSSYEQYFGPGTRLTVT.

The V call is TRBV6-5, the J call TRBJ2-2; D uncertain. Trimming stripped 2 bases from V and 2 bases from J, with 9 bases between. There are 15 residues in the CDR3. Germline V gene sequence: CDR1 MNHEY, CDR2 SVGAGI. DNA for the CDR3: TGTGCCAGCAGTTACAGAAACCTTAACACCGGGGAGCTGTTTTTT. This codes for CASSYRNLNTGELFF.

The V call is TRBV10-3, the J call TRBJ1-2; 8 positions match TRBD1. J was trimmed by 5 bases and V by 3 bases; bases with no gene match: 8. Per germline, CDR1 ENHRY and CDR2 SYGVKD. The CDR3 runs 15 residues. This CDR3 is CAISEGRTGRYGYTF. CDR3 nucleotide sequence: TGTGCCATCAGTGAAGGGCGGACAGGGCGGTATGGCTACACCTTC.

The rearrangement uses TRBV19 and TRBJ2-7; TRBD1 agrees at 8 bases. CDR3 length: 15 residues. J lost 4 bases, V lost 7 bases, and 12 bases had no gene match. Germline V CDR1 and CDR2: LNHDA, SQIVND (reference sequence). CDR3 DNA: TGTGCCAGTACCCCAGACCGGGACAGGATATACGAGCAGTACTTC. It is translated as CASTPDRDRIYEQYF.

V gene TRBV6-5 combines with J gene TRBJ2-2; 9 bases map to TRBD1. The CDR3 sequence is 14 residues long. V lost 7 bases to trimming and J lost 7 bases; unmatched junction nucleotides: 7. CDR1 and CDR2 (germline): MNHEY, SVGAGI. In DNA form, the CDR3 reads TGTGCCAGCATTGGGACAGGGATAGGCGGGGAGCTGTTTTTT. Translating gives CASIGTGIGGELFF.

The rearrangement uses TRBV9 and TRBJ2-7; TRBD1 aligns across 11 bases. The V gene end was trimmed by 6 bases and the J gene end by 3 bases; junction bases not matched to a gene: 8. Germline CDR1 reads SGDLS; CDR2 reads YYNGEE. The CDR3 length is 15 residues. The CDR3 nucleotides are TGTGCCAGCACCCCCCTGGGACAGGGGGGCTACGAGCAGTACTTC. Translation gives CASTPLGQGGYEQYF.

In its sample, this clone was seen once. The chain links TRBV18 to TRBJ1-6; possibly TRBD1 for D (5 bases). Per germline, CDR1 KGHSH and CDR2 LQKENI. Trimming took off 3 bases at V and 8 bases at J, with 8 bases between the two ends. The CDR3 is 13 residues long. CDR3 sequence reads: CASSPQGDSPLHF. CDR3 DNA sequence: TGTGCCAGCTCACCTCAGGGAGATTCACCCCTCCACTTT. The full variable domain, with the rest looked up from reference TRBV18 and TRBJ1-6, is NAGVMQNPRHLVRRRGQEARLRCSPMKGHSHVYWYRQLPEEGLKFMVYLQKENIIDESGMPKERFSAEFPKEGPSILRIQQVVRGDSAAYFCASSPQGDSPLHFGNGTRLTVT.

The chain uses TRBV21-1 and TRBJ2-3. TRBV21-1 constitutes a pseudogene. This CDR3 region has 16 residues. In nucleotides, the CDR3 is TGTGCCAGCAGCCGACGTCGGGGGCGGGGAGCGGATACGCAGTATTTT. It specifies CASSRRRGRGADTQYF.

The J gene is TRBJ2-2, the V gene TRBV6-5, with TRBD1 matching 7 bases. With V trimmed by 8 bases and J by 2 bases, 5 bases remained unmatched. This CDR3 is built from 14 residues. The V gene's germline CDR1 is MNHEY and CDR2 SVGAGI. The CDR3 sequence is CASCRQGNTGELFF. DNA for the CDR3: TGTGCCAGCTGCAGACAGGGTAACACCGGGGAGCTGTTTTTT.

The chain recombines TRBV7-8 with TRBJ1-5; TRBD1 matches 7 bases. Trimming cost V 1 base and J 6 bases; bases outside gene matches: 6. The CDR3 runs 15 residues. The germline V gene encodes CDR1 SGHVS and CDR2 FQNEAQ. As DNA, the CDR3 is TGTGCCAGCAGCTTAGGCATAACAGGGGCTCAGCCCCAGCATTTT. Translation: CASSLGITGAQPQHF. The full variable domain, its missing parts supplied by reference TRBV7-8 and TRBJ1-5, is GAGVSQSPRYKVAKRGQDVALRCDPISGHVSLFWYQQALGQGPEFLTYFQNEAQLDKSGLPSDRFFAERPEGSVSTLKIQRTQQEDSAVYLCASSLGITGAQPQHFGDGTRLSIL.

The V and J genes are TRBV6-5 and TRBJ1-4; TRBD1 agrees at 7 bases. The germline CDR1 and CDR2 sequences are MNHEY and SVGAGI. The CDR3 is 14 amino acids. J lost 8 bases, V lost 10 bases, and 13 bases had no gene match. The CDR3 sequence: CATQETGKREKLFF. The CDR3, as DNA: TGTGCCACACAAGAGACAGGGAAACGAGAAAAACTGTTTTTT.

This clone was picked up a small number of times. The chain joins TRBV28 to TRBJ1-5; D not certain. V gave up 5 bases and J gave up 10 bases, with 12 bases separating them. This CDR3 spans 12 amino acids. Looked up from germline, CDR1 is MDHEN and CDR2 is SYDVKM. The CDR3 nucleotides read TGTGCCAGCAGTCCCCCCGGGTCCCCCCAGCATTTT. It is translated as CASSPPGSPQHF.

The rearrangement joins TRBV5-1 to TRBJ2-7, with 8 bases that match TRBD1. The junction had 4 bases not matched to a gene; V was cut back by 1 base and J by 1 base. The CDR3 sequence is 15 residues long. Germline V gene data show CDR1 as SGHRS and CDR2 as YFSETQ. In nucleotides, the CDR3 is TGCGCCAGCAGCTTGTGGGGGACAGGATCCTACGAGCAGTACTTC. Protein product: CASSLWGTGSYEQYF. Supplemented by reference TRBV5-1 and TRBJ2-7, the full variable domain reads KAGVTQTPRYLIKTRGQQVTLSCSPISGHRSVSWYQQTPGQGLQFLFEYFSETQRNKGNFPGRFSGRQFSNSRSEMNVSTLELGDSALYLCASSLWGTGSYEQYFGPGTRLTVT.

Concerning this clone: One junction end does not reproduce the germline sequence, and a read error may be involved. The J gene is TRBJ2-3, the V gene TRBV6-1; 12 nucleotides align to TRBD2. The germline V gene encodes CDR1 MNHNS and CDR2 SASEGT. CDR3 size: 17 residues. In DNA, the CDR3 is TGTGCCAGCAGGGAAGATCGACTAGCGGGGGACACAGATACGCAGTATTTT. It translates to CASREDRLAGDTDTQYF.

The gene calls are TRBV2 and TRBJ1-4; tentative D call: TRBD1 (5 bases). This CDR3 is 14 amino acids long. The germline CDR1 and CDR2 sequences are SNHLY and FYNNEI. Deletions cut 3 bases from V and 7 bases from J, with 12 bases between. This chain's CDR3 is CASSDWGGIEKLFF. The CDR3 bases are TGTGCCAGCAGTGACTGGGGCGGGATTGAAAAACTGTTTTTT.

The chain recombines TRBV5-1 with TRBJ2-3; D perhaps matches TRBD1 (5 bases). This CDR3 contains 15 residues. V was cut by 0 bases and J by 2 bases, with 10 bases left in between. CDR1 is SGHRS, CDR2 YFSETQ, per germline. The CDR3 region is CASSLVGQPTDTQYF. The CDR3 DNA sequence: TGCGCCAGCAGCTTGGTGGGGCAGCCCACAGATACGCAGTATTTT.